This TCR beta chain was sequenced in a study of blood T cells in healthy people across ages. A word on this clonotype: Its specificity is unknown.

A second PCR, run for about 7 to 11 cycles, used a sample-barcoded 5' primer plus a J-beta primer mix. TCRdb fed the 5' RACE reads into MiXCR, producing one record per CDR3 protein. The sample holds over 550,000 distinct CDR3 sequences, approximately 30% seen once. Study-wide findings and caveats: Aged donors had fewer naive CD4+ cells and lower diversity than long-lived donors.

This clonotype originated in a woman of 80 years or more in good health. Sequencing was done on a sample of blood.

The CDR3 sequence: CASSLASGNPQETQYF. The CDR3 bases are TGTGCCAGCAGCTTAGCTAGCGGGAACCCTCAAGAGACCCAGTACTTC. The rearrangement links TRBV7-6 to TRBJ2-5; 8 bases are a match to TRBD2. The ends lost 0 bases at V and 2 bases at J; junction bases unmatched: 5. The CDR3 totals 16 residues. In germline, CDR1 is SGHVS, CDR2 FNYEAQ. Using reference TRBV7-6 and TRBJ2-5 for the parts outside the CDR3, the full variable domain is GAGVSQSPRYKVTKRGQDVALRCDPISGHVSLYWYRQALGQGPEFLTYFNYEAQQDKSGLPNDRFSAERPEGSISTLTIQRTEQRDSAMYRCASSLASGNPQETQYFGPGTRLLVL.